This entry is about one T cell receptor (beta chain). This clonotype was seen many times. The antigen it binds to is not known. No base-level quality is on record; no much larger clone is a single base apart. This entry belongs to a study of naive and memory T cell subsets (TCRdb year 2017). Study-level background: An open-source, UMI-based TCR alpha and beta sequencing pipeline was applied to sorted naive and memory peripheral blood T cell subsets. RNA was DNase-treated and reverse transcribed with TCR constant-region primers, mostly using SuperScript III. The functional CMV T cell responses agreed completely with IgG serology results.

Library preparation used UMI-ligation and nested PCR. The beta constant-region primer was an equimolar mix of two oligonucleotides covering both TRBC1 and TRBC2. A single-stranded oligonucleotide carrying the SP2 primer and a 12-nucleotide UMI was ligated to the 3' end of the cDNA by T4 RNA ligase 1. Four rounds of PCR, combining the SP2 primer with nested alpha and beta constant-region primers, were used to amplify the ligated cDNA. The ligation reaction was incubated at 16°C for about 18-24 hours. To avoid over-amplification, PCR2 was usually performed as a SYBR Green qPCR and halted once a predetermined threshold was reached. All purifications after the first were performed with Agencourt AMPure XP magnetic beads. Libraries were quantified by Qubit and checked on a TapeStation, with a main peak expected near 650 bp. Pooled libraries were sequenced on an Illumina MiSeq using v2 2x251 paired-end kits, and typically 1-2 million reads were obtained per sample. Libraries were pooled at around 4 nM per sample, and 5-7% PhiX was added to improve cluster recognition. Regarding the original processing steps: FASTQ reads processed by Demultiplexor were assigned V and J genes by Decombinator through tag matching that tolerated a single base-pair mismatch. By using UMIs, Collapsinator corrected both sequencing errors and the frequency errors caused by PCR heterogeneity. CDR3Translator translated TCRs and extracted CDR3s from the conserved cysteine to the FGXG phenylalanine, flagging non-productive sequences. Repertoires were subsampled to equal numbers of UMI-defined TCRs before Gini, Shannon entropy and inverse Simpson indices were calculated. Power-law fits to clonotype abundance distributions were performed by maximum likelihood within the linear range. For one naive CD8 sample, the pipeline and MIGEC produced similar UMI counts, unique TCR numbers and clonal distributions. A set of several thousand CMV-associated CDR3 sequences, compiled from VDJdb and a published dataset, was used to search the repertoires. TCRdb reprocessed the public reads (quality trimming at Q25 with fastp, clone calling with MiXCR) and kept in-frame beta chains. Under each unique CDR3 protein, matching rows form one entry showing the most common genes and DNA. V and J calls and clone size were set by TCRdb, not the authors. The sample profile shows 70,000 to 95,000 distinct CDR3 sequences; around 7% of them were found once. The ten largest make up around 1.5% of the sample.

From the second PCR step onward, the TCR alpha chain libraries and the TCR beta chain libraries were amplified separately. The CMV status of each donor was determined by measuring IFNgamma production from CD4+ T cells after fresh PBMCs had been stimulated overnight with CMV viral lysate. Using Miltenyi beads, CD4 T cells were first positively selected, and CD8 T cells were then positively selected from the CD4-negative fraction. After staining for CD3, CD4, CD8, CD45RA, CD27 and a live/dead dye, cells were sorted on a BD Aria II into four subsets based on CD45RA and CD27. Blood came from a few healthy volunteers, each fractionated into CD4 and CD8 T cells and then into four differentiation subsets. Around 120 ml of peripheral blood was collected from each donor, and PBMC were isolated from the blood using Ficoll-Paque PLUS density-gradient centrifugation. Sorted cells were lysed in RLT buffer, after which RNA was extracted using a Qiagen RNeasy kit and stored at -80 degrees C.

The full study reports these points: The abundance of TCRs followed a power law with an exponent that differed between naive and memory subsets yet stayed consistent across the three individuals. In both CD4 and CD8 cells, going from naive through CM, EM and EMRA, the Gini index went up while Shannon and inverse Simpson diversity went down. After error correction, over 95% of naive TCR sequences appeared only once, giving much steeper abundance distributions than memory subsets. The repertoire findings for the naive and memory subsets could not be validated, as no ground truth was available. RNA-based TCR counts may be influenced by expression changes linked to T cell activation and differentiation. Clonotypes were defined as single alpha or beta chain sequences, not paired alpha/beta receptors.

From the cysteine up to the phenylalanine, the CDR3 has a length of 20 residues. The read is trimmed to its CDR3 DNA, 60 bases read in frame from base 1. CDR1 and CDR2 are read off the germline V gene as LGHNA and YNFKEQ. Relative to germline, V is missing 2 bases and J is missing 0 bases, with 11 bases of the junction outside any gene match. This receptor chain uses TRBV4-2 and TRBJ2-3; 13 of the junction bases match TRBD2. The TCR sequence derives from a human donor in good health. Sequences were obtained from central memory CD4+ T cells from blood. The cell subset or site label, as the study defines it: central memory, CD45RA- CD27+. The CDR3 in this case is CASSQSPTSGGPSSTDTQYF. The DNA is TGTGCCAGCAGCCAATCCCCGACTAGCGGGGGGCCTTCTAGCACAGATACGCAGTATTTT.